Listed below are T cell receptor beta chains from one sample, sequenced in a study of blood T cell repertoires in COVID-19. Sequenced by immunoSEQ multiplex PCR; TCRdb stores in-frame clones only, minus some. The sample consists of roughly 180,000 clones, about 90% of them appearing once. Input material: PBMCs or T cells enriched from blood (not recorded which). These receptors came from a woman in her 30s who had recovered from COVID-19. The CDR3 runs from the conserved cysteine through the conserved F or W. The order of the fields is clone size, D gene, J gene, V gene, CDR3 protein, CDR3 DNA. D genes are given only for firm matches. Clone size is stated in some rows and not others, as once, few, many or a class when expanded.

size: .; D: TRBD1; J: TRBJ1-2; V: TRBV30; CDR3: CAWSLQGPYTF; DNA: TGTGCCTGGTCCCTACAGGGGCCCTACACCTTC
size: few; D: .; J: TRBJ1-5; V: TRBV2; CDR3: CASSESARQPQHF; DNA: TGTGCCAGCAGTGAATCTGCACGGCAGCCCCAGCATTTT
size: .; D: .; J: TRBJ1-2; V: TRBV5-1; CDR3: CASSLEFSGSYTF; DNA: TGCGCCAGCAGCTTGGAATTCTCGGGATCGTACACCTTC
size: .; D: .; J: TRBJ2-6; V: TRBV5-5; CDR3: CASSFNIPGANVLTF; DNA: TGTGCCAGCAGCTTTAACATACCTGGGGCCAACGTCCTGACTTTC
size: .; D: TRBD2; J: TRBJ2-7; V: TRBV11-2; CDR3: CASSSALGGFEQYF; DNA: TGTGCCAGCAGCTCAGCCTTGGGGGGGTTCGAGCAGTACTTC
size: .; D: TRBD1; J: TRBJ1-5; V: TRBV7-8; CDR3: CASSLTGTDNQPQHF; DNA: TGTGCCAGCAGCTTGACCGGGACAGATAATCAGCCCCAGCATTTT
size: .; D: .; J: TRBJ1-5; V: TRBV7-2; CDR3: CASSITTAGGNQPQHF; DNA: TGTGCCAGCAGCATCACCACGGCCGGGGGCAATCAGCCCCAGCATTTT
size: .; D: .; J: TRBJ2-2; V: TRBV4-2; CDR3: CASSQEPRVADNTGELFF; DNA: TGTGCCAGCAGCCAGGAGCCGCGGGTCGCGGATAACACCGGGGAGCTGTTTTTT
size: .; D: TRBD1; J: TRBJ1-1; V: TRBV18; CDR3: CASSLLDRVEYTEAFF; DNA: TGTGCCAGCTCACTTCTGGACAGGGTTGAGTACACTGAAGCTTTCTTT
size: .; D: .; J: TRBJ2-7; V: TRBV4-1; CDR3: CASSQDPRGNSYEQYF; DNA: TGCGCCAGCAGCCAAGATCCTAGAGGGAACTCCTACGAGCAGTACTTC
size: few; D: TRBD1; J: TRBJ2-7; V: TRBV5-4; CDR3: CASSRGQIYEQYF; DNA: TGTGCCAGCAGCAGGGGACAGATATACGAGCAGTACTTC
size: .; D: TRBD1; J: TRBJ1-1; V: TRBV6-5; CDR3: CANLHRGGNTEAFF; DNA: TGTGCCAACCTCCACAGGGGAGGGAACACTGAAGCTTTCTTT
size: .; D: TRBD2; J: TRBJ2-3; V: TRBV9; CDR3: CASSAGTSGGLDTQYF; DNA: TGTGCCAGCAGCGCTGGGACTAGCGGGGGGTTAGATACGCAGTATTTT
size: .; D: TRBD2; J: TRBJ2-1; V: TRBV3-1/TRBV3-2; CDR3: CASSQGTQRGSSYNEQFF; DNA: TGTGCCAGCAGCCAAGGTACCCAGCGGGGGAGCTCCTACAATGAGCAGTTCTTC
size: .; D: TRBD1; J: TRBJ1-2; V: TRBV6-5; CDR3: CASGQGPILYGYTF; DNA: TGTGCCAGCGGACAGGGGCCCATTCTCTATGGCTACACCTTC
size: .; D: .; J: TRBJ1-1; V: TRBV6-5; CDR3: CASSYSGGLNTEAFF; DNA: TGTGCCAGCAGTTACTCGGGGGGACTGAACACTGAAGCTTTCTTT
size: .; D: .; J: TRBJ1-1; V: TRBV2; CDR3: CASSEIVRYAFF; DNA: TGTGCCAGCAGTGAAATAGTGCGGTATGCTTTCTTT
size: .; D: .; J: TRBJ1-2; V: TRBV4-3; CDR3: CASSQDRNYGYTF; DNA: TGCGCCAGCAGCCAAGATCGGAACTATGGCTACACCTTC
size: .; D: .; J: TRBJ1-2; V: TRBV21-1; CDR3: CASSKSRNYGYTF; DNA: TGTGCCAGCAGCAAATCCAGGAACTATGGCTACACCTTC
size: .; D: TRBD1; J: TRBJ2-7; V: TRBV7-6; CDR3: CASERSGQRFF; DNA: TGTGCCAGCGAGCGTTCGGGACAGCGGTTCTTC
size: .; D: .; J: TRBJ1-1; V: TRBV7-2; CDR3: CASSSKLPNTEAFF; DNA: TGTGCCAGCAGCTCCAAACTCCCGAACACTGAAGCTTTCTTT
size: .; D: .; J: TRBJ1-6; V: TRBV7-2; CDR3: CASSLGFQVPFYNSPLHF; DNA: TGTGCCAGCAGCTTAGGGTTTCAGGTTCCTTTCTATAATTCACCCCTCCACTTT
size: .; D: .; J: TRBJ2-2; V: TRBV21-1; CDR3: CASSPEPGTSGRADPPGELFF; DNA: TGTGCCAGCAGCCCTGAACCGGGGACTAGCGGGAGGGCCGATCCACCCGGGGAGCTGTTTTTT
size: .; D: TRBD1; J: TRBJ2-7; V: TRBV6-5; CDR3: CASINRGVSYEQYF; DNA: TGTGCCAGCATAAACAGGGGAGTCTCCTACGAGCAGTACTTC
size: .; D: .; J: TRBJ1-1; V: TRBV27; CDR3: CASSLFMNTEAFF; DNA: TGTGCCAGCAGTTTATTTATGAACACTGAAGCTTTCTTT
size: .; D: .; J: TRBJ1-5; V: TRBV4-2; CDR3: CASSQDSYSNQPQHF; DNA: TGTGCCAGCAGCCAAGACAGTTATAGCAATCAGCCCCAGCATTTT
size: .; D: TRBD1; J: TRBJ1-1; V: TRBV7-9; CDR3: CASSSQGQGVAFF; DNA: TGTGCCAGCAGCTCGCAGGGACAGGGGGTGGCTTTCTTT
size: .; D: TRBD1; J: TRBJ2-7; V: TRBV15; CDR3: CATSRVGTGHRYEQYF; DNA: TGTGCCACCAGCAGAGTTGGGACAGGGCATAGATACGAGCAGTACTTC
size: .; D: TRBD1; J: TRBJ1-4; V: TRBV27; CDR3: CASSQGVRGKLFF; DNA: TGTGCCAGCAGCCAGGGGGTGCGCGGAAAACTGTTTTTT
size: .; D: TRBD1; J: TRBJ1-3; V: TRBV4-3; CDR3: CASSQTGLPAGNTIYF; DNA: TGCGCCAGCAGCCAGACAGGGCTTCCGGCTGGAAACACCATATATTTT
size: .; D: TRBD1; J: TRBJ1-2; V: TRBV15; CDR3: CATSRDWLGQENYGYTF; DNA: TGTGCCACCAGCAGAGATTGGTTGGGACAGGAGAACTATGGCTACACCTTC
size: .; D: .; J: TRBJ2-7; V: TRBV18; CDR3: CASSKAGTNYEQYF; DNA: TGTGCCAGCTCAAAGGCGGGTACCAACTACGAGCAGTACTTC
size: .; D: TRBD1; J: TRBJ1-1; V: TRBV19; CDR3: CASSPRDRRGTEAFF; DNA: TGTGCCAGTAGCCCCCGGGACAGGCGCGGCACTGAAGCTTTCTTT
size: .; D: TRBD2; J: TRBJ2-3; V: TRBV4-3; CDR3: CASSQDLAGLDTQYF; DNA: TGCGCCAGCAGCCAAGACCTAGCGGGATTAGATACGCAGTATTTT
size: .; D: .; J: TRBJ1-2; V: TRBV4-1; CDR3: CASSQEAGSQPGYTF; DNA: TGCGCCAGCAGCCAAGAAGCTGGGAGCCAGCCTGGCTACACCTTC
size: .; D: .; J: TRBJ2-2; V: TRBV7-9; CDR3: CASSFVSDSSNTGELFF; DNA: TGTGCCAGCAGCTTCGTTTCGGACTCGTCGAACACCGGGGAGCTGTTTTTT
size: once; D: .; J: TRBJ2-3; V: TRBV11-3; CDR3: CASKVARAGATDTQYF; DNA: TGTGCCAGCAAGGTTGCCAGGGCAGGAGCCACAGATACGCAGTATTTT
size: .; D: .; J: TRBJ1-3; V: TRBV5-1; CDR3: CASTKGADGNTIYF; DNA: TGCGCCAGTACCAAAGGGGCAGATGGAAACACCATATATTTT
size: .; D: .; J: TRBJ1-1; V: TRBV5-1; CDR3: CASSLNLGHFNTEAFF; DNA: TGCGCCAGCAGCTTGAATTTAGGACACTTCAACACTGAAGCTTTCTTT
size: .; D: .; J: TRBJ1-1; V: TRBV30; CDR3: CAWSQQGLNTEAFF; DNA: TGTGCCTGGAGCCAACAGGGACTGAACACTGAAGCTTTCTTT
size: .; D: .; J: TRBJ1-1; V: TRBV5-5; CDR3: CASSLGVGGTEAFF; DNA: TGTGCCAGCAGCTTGGGAGTGGGGGGCACTGAAGCTTTCTTT
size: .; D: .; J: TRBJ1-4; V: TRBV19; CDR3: CASSIISGEGEKLFF; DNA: TGTGCCAGTAGTATTATTTCAGGGGAAGGTGAAAAACTGTTTTTT
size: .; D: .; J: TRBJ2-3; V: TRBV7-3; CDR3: CASSPLTGNTDTQYF; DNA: TGTGCCAGCAGCCCGCTGACAGGAAACACAGATACGCAGTATTTT
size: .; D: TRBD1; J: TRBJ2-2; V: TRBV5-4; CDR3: CASSLAGGADTGELFF; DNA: TGTGCCAGCAGCTTGGCAGGGGGCGCCGACACCGGGGAGCTGTTTTTT
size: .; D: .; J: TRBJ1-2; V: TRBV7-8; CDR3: CASSPLNDLNYGYTF; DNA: TGTGCCAGCAGCCCACTAAATGATCTTAACTATGGCTACACCTTC
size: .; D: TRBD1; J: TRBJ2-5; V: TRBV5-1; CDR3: CASSWGTGPEETQYF; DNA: TGCGCCAGCAGCTGGGGGACAGGGCCAGAGGAGACCCAGTACTTC
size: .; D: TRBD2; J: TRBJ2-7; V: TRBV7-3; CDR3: CASSPTFGTTYEQYF; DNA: TGTGCCAGCAGCCCCACCTTCGGGACTACCTACGAGCAGTACTTC
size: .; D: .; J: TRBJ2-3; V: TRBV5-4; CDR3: CASSWGGGYTQYF; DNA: TGTGCCAGCAGCTGGGGCGGGGGCTATACGCAGTATTTT